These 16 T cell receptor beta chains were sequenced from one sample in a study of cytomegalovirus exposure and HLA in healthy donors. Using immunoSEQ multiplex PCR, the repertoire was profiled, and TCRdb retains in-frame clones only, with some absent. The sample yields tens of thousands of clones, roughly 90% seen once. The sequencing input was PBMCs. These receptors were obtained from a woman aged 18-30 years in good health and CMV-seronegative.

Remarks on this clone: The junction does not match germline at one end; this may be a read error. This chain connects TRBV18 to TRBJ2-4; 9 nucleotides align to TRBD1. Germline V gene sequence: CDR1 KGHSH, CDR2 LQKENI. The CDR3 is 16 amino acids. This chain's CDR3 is CASSPTGGDNKNIQYF. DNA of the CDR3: TGTGCCAGCTCGCCCACAGGGGGCGACAATAAAAATATTCAGTACTTC.

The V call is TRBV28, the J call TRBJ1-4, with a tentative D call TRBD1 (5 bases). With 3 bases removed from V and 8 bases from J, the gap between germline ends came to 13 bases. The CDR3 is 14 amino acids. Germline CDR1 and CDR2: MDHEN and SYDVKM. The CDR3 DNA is TGTGCCAGCAGTTTGGACATCCAGAGGGAAAAACTGTTTTTT. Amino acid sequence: CASSLDIQREKLFF.

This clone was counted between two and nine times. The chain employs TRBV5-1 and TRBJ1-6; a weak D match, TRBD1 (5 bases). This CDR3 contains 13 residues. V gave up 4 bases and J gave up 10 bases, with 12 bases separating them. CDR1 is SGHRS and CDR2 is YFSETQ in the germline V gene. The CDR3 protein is CASSRAGGSPLHF. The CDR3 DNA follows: TGCGCCAGCAGCCGGGCTGGGGGGTCACCCCTCCACTTT.

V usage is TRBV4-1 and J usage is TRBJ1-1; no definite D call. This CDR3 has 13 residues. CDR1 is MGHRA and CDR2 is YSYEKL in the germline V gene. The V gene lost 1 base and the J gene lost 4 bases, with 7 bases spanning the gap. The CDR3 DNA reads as TGCGCCAGCAGCCAAGTGTCGGGCACTGAAGCTTTCTTT. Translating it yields CASSQVSGTEAFF.

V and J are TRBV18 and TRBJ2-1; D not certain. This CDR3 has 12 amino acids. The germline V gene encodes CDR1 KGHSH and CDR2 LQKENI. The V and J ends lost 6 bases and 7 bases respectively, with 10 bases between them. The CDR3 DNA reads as TGTGCCAGCTCCGAGGATGCGAATGAGCAGTTCTTC. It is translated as CASSEDANEQFF.

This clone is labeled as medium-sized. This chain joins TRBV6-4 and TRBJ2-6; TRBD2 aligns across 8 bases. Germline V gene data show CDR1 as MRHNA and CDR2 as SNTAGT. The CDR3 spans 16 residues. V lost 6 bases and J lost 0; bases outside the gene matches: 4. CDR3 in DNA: TGTGCCAGCAGCGAGAGCGGGAGCTCTGGGGCCAACGTCCTGACTTTC. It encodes CASSESGSSGANVLTF.

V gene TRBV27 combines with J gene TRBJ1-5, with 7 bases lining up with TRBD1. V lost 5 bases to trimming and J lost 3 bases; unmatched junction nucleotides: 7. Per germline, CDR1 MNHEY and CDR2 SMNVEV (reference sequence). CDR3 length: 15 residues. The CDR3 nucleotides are TGTGCCAGCAGTACAGCTACAGGGGTCAATCAGCCCCAGCATTTT. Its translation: CASSTATGVNQPQHF.

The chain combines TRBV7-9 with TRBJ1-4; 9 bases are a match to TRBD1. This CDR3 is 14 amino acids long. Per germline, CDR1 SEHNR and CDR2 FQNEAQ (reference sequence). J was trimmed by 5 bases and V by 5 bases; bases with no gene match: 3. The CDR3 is CASSGGTGNEKLFF. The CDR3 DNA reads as TGTGCCAGCAGCGGTGGGACAGGGAATGAAAAACTGTTTTTT.

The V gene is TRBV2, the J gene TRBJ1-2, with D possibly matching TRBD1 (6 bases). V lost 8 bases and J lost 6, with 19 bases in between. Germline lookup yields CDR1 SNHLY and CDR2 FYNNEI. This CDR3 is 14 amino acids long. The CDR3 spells CASAPNAGENGYTF. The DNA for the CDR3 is TGTGCCAGCGCCCCGAACGCAGGGGAAAATGGCTACACCTTC.

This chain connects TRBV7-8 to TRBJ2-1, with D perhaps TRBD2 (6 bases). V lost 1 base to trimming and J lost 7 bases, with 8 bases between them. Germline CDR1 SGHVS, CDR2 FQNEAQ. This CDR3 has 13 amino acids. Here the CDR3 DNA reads TGTGCCAGCAGCTTAGGACTAGATAATGAGCAGTTCTTC. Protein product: CASSLGLDNEQFF.

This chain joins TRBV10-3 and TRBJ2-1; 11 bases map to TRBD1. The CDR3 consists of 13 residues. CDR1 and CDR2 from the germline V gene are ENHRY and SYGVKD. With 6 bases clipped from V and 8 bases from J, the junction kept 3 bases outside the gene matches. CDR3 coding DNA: TGTGCCATCAGGGACAGGGGGCCCGATGAGCAGTTCTTC. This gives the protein CAIRDRGPDEQFF.

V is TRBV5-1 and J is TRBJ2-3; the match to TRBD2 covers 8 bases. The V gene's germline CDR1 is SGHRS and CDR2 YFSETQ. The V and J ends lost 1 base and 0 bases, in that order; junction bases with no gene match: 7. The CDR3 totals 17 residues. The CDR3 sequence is CASSLLSGTQSTDTQYF. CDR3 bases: TGCGCCAGCAGCTTGCTTAGCGGGACGCAAAGCACAGATACGCAGTATTTT.

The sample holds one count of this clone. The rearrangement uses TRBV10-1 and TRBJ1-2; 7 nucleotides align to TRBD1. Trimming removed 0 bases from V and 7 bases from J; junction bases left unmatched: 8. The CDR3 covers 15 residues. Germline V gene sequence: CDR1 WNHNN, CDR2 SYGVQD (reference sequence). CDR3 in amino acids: CASSESTGQVSGYTF. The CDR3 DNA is TGCGCCAGCAGTGAGTCGACAGGGCAAGTTAGTGGCTACACCTTC.

CDR3 sequence: CASSNTDRDTQTYEQYF. Here the CDR3 DNA reads TGTGCCAGCAGCAACACTGATCGGGACACACAGACCTACGAGCAGTACTTC. This sequence joins TRBV5-4 and TRBJ2-5, with D perhaps matching TRBD1 (6 bases). Near its end, the DNA agrees better with TRBJ2-7, so the J call may be wrong. From germline, CDR1 is SGHNT and CDR2 YYREEE (reference sequence). This CDR3 contains 17 residues.

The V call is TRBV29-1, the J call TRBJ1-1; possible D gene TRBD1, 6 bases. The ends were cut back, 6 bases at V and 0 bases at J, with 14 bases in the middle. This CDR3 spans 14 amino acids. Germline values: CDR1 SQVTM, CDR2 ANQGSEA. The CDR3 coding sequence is TGCAGCGTAGGTATGACAGGAATGAACACTGAAGCTTTCTTT. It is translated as CSVGMTGMNTEAFF.

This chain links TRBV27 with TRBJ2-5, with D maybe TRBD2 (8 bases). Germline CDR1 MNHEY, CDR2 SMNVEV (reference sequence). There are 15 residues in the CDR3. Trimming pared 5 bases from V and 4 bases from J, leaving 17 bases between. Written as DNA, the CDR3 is TGTGCCAGCAGTCCATCCGGGAGGGGGCTAGAGACCCAGTACTTC. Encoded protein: CASSPSGRGLETQYF.